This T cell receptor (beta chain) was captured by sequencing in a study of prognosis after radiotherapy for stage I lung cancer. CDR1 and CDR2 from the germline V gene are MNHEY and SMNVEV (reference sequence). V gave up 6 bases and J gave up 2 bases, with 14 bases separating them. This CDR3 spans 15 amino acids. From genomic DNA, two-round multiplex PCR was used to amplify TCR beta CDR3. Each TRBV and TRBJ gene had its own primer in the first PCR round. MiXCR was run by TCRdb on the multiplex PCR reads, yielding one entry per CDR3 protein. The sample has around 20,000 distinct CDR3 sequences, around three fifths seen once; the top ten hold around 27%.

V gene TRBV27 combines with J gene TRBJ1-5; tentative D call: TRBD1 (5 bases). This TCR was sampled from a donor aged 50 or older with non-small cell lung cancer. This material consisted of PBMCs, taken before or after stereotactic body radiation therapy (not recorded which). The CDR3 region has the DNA TGTGCCAGCAGCGTTAGAGACAGCCGCAATCAGCCCCAGCATTTT. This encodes CASSVRDSRNQPQHF.